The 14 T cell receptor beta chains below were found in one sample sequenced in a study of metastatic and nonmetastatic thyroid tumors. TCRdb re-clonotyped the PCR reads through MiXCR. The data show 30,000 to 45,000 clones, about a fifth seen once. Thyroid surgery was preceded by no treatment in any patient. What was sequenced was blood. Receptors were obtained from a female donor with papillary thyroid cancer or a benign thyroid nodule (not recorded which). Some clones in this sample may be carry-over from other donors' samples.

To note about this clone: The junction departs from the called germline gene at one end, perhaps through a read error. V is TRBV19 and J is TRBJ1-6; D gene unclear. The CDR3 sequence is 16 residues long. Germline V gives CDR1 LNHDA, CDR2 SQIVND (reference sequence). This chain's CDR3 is CASRLEGSSRNSSLYF. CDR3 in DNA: TGTGCCAGTAGACTAGAGGGTTCGAGTCGGAATTCATCCCTCTACTTT.

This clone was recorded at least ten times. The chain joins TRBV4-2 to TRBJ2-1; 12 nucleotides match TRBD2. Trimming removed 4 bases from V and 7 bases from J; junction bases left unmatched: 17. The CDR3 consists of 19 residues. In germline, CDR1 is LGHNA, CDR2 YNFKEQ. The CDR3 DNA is TGTGCCAGCAGCCCAATTTTGCCGTCCCTAGCGGGAGGGGGTAATGAGCAGTTCTTC. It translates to CASSPILPSLAGGGNEQFF.

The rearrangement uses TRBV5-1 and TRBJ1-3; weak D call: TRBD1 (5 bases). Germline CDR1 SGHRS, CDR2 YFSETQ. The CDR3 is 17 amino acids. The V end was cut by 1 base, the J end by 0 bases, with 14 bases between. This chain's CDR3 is CASSLLGSGPSGNTIYF. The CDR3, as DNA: TGCGCCAGCAGCTTGTTGGGGTCGGGACCCTCTGGAAACACCATATATTTT.

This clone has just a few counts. The CDR3 DNA is TGTGCCTGGCAGGGGCCGAGCTCTGGAAACACCATATATTTT. Translating gives CAWQGPSSGNTIYF. The chain couples TRBV30 to TRBJ1-3, with a weak D call TRBD1 (6 bases). V dropped 5 bases and J dropped 0 bases, with 11 bases sitting between them. The length of the CDR3 is 14 residues. The germline gives CDR1 GTSNPN, CDR2 SVGIG (reference sequence).

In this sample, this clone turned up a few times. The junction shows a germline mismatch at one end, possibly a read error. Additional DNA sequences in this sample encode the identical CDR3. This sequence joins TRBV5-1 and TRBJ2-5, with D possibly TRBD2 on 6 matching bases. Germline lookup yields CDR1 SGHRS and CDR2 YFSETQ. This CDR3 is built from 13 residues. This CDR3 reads CASSTTSSETQYF. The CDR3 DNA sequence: TGCGCCAGCAGCACCACTAGCTCAGAGACCCAGTACTTT.

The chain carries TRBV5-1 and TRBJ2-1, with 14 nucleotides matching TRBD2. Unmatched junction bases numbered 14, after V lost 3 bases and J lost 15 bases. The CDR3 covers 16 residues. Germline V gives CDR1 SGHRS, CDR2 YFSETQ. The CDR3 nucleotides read TGCGCCAGCAGCTGGAATCCGGGACTAGCGGGAGAGGGAAGGTTCTTC. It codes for CASSWNPGLAGEGRFF.

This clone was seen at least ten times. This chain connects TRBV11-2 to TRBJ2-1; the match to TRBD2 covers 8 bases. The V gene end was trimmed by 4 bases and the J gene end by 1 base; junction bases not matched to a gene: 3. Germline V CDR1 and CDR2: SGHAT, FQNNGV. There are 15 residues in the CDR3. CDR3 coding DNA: TGTGCCAGCAGCTCAAGCGGGAGTTCCTACAATGAGCAGTTCTTC. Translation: CASSSSGSSYNEQFF.

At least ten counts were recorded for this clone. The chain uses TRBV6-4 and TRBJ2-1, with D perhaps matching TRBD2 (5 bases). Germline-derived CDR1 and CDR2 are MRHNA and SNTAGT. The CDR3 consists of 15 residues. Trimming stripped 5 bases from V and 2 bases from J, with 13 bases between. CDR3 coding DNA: TGTGCCAGCAGTAAGGAGCTCGGGACCTACAATGAGCAGTTCTTC. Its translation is CASSKELGTYNEQFF.

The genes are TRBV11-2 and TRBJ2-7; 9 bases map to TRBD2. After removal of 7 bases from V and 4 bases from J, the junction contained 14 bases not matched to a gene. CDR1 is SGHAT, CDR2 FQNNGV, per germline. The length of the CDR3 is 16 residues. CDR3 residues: CASIPTRGGDFYEQYF. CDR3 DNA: TGTGCCAGCATCCCGACGCGGGGGGGCGATTTTTACGAGCAGTACTTC.

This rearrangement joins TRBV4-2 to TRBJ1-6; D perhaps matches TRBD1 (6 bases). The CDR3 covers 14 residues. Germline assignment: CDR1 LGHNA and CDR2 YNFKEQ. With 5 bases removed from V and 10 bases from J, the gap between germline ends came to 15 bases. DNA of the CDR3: TGTGCCAGCAGCTCAGTACAGGGTGAATCACCCCTCCACTTT. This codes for CASSSVQGESPLHF.

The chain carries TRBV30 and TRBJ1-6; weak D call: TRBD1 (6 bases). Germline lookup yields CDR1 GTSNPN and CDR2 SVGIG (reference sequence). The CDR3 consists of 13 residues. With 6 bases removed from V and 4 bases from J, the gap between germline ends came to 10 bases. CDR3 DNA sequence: TGTGCCTGTAAGGGGGAATATAATTCACCCCTCCACTTT. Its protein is CACKGEYNSPLHF. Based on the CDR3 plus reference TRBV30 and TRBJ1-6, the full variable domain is SQTIHQWPATLVQPVGSPLSLECTVEGTSNPNLYWYRQAAGRGLQLLFYSVGIGQISSEVPQNLSASRPQDRQFILSSKKLLLSDSGFYLCACKGEYNSPLHFGNGTRLTVT.

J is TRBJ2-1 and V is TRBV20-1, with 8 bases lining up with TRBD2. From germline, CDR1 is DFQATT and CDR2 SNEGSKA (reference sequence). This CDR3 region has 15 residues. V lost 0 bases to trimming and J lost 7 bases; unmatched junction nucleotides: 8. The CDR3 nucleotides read TGCAGTGCTAGAGATTTAAGCGGGGGATGGAATGAGCAGTTCTTC. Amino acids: CSARDLSGGWNEQFF.

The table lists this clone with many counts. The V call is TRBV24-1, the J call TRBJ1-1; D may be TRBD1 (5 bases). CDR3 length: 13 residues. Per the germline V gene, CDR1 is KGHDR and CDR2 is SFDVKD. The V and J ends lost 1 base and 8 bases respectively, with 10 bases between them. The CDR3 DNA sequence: TGTGCCACCAGTGATTTTACAGGCCGAGAAGCTTTCTTT. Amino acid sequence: CATSDFTGREAFF.

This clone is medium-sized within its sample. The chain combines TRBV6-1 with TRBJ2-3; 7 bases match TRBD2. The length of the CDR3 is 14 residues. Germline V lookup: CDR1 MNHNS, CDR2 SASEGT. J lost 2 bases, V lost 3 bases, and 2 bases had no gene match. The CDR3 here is CASSDLADTDTQYF. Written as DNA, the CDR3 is TGTGCCAGCAGTGACCTAGCGGACACAGATACGCAGTATTTT.